These 4 T cell receptor beta chains share one sample of origin, sequenced in a study of T cells after yellow fever vaccination (dated by TCRdb to about 2019). The sample's treatment or condition label, decoded: live attenuated yellow fever vaccine strain. The library was produced with 5' RACE. The sequencer listed for this sample is Illumina HiSeq 2500. The public reads were quality trimmed at Q25 with fastp and then assembled into clones with MiXCR by TCRdb, keeping productive beta chains. Each entry is one CDR3 protein sequence, shown with its most common DNA and genes. The sample data list about 160,000 distinct CDR3 sequences, and about 7% of these were observed just once. Jointly, the top ten make up approximately 2.5% of the sample. The material sequenced was CD4+ T cells sorted from PBMCs, taken 4 to 6 days after the first yellow fever vaccination. The source of these receptors is a man aged 18-30 years who received the YFV17D yellow fever vaccine.

The CDR3 protein is CASGLLKSDTQYF. The CDR3 DNA sequence: TGTGCCAGCGGACTATTGAAGAGTGATACGCAGTATTTT. The chain recombines TRBV11-2 with TRBJ2-3; D might be TRBD2 (6 bases). The CDR3 totals 13 residues. The germline V and J ends were trimmed by 8 bases and 6 bases, with 15 bases remaining between them. Germline loops: CDR1 SGHAT, CDR2 FQNNGV.

This clonotype was recorded a few times. The chain is built from TRBV2 and TRBJ2-7, with a tentative D call TRBD1 (6 bases). Looked up from germline, CDR1 is SNHLY and CDR2 is FYNNEI. Trimming stripped 8 bases from V and 3 bases from J, with 11 bases between. The CDR3 totals 12 residues. The CDR3 protein is CASPRGGYEQYF. The CDR3 coding sequence is TGTGCCAGCCCCAGGGGTGGCTACGAGCAGTACTTC.

The rearrangement uses TRBV7-9 and TRBJ1-1; TRBD1 is a possible D gene (6 bases). CDR1 is SEHNR and CDR2 is FQNEAQ in the germline V gene (reference sequence). V gave up 1 base and J gave up 5 bases, with 17 bases separating them. The CDR3 is 16 amino acids. The CDR3: CASSLVPPGEDTEAFF. DNA of the CDR3: TGTGCCAGCAGCTTAGTCCCGCCAGGGGAGGATACTGAAGCTTTCTTT. The whole variable domain, filled in from reference TRBV7-9 and TRBJ1-1, reads DTGVSQNPRHKITKRGQNVTFRCDPISEHNRLYWYRQTLGQGPEFLTYFQNEAQLEKSRLLSDRFSAERPKGSFSTLEIQRTEQGDSAMYLCASSLVPPGEDTEAFFGQGTRLTVV.

There are many counts of this clonotype. The chain couples TRBV18 to TRBJ1-2; D is unresolved. Germline-derived CDR1 and CDR2 are KGHSH and LQKENI. The CDR3 totals 14 residues. V dropped 2 bases and J dropped 8 bases, with 15 bases sitting between them. The CDR3 sequence is CASSPVSSQQGYTF. CDR3 sequence (DNA): TGTGCCAGCTCACCAGTCTCATCTCAGCAGGGCTACACCTTC.